The rows below give T cell receptor beta chains drawn from one sample of a study of OX40 agonist ivuxolimab in advanced cancers. Sequencing used immunoSEQ multiplex PCR; TCRdb keeps in-frame clones, though not all of them. Among 15,000 to 20,000 clones, around 82% were seen once, and the ten largest hold roughly 14%. The specimen was CD4+ or CD8+ T cells sorted from blood, collected in a trial of the OX40 agonist ivuxolimab. The receptors derive from an adult with an advanced solid tumor such as melanoma, head and neck, liver or kidney cancer. CDR3s include the opening cysteine and the closing phenylalanine or tryptophan. The order of the fields is J gene, clone size, V gene, CDR3 protein. Clone size is stated in some rows and not others, as once, few, many or a class when expanded.

TRBJ2-2	NA	TRBV7-8	CASSLSLRGGGYTGELFF
TRBJ2-1	NA	TRBV21-1	CASSKHRERQGCRDEQFF
TRBJ1-6	NA	TRBV15	CATSRGGEGSPLHF
TRBJ2-2	NA	TRBV5-6	CASSPFGSLAGELFF
TRBJ2-7	NA	TRBV19	CASSPRARGIYEQYF
TRBJ1-2	NA	TRBV27	CASSLYGDGGYTF
TRBJ2-3	NA	TRBV7-2	CASSLVPGVGTDTQYF
TRBJ2-3	NA	TRBV25-1	CASSGRLAGGLTDTQYF
TRBJ2-4	NA	TRBV25-1	CASSDQGPAYF
TRBJ2-7	once	TRBV2	CASSDVADTYEQYF
TRBJ2-1	NA	TRBV20-1	CSARRDTRQFF
TRBJ2-3	NA	TRBV15	CATSRDLAGGADTQYF
TRBJ1-4	NA	TRBV15	CATSRASTGTNEKLFF
TRBJ2-7	NA	TRBV4-3	CASSQARGTYEQYF
TRBJ2-7	NA	TRBV28	CASSLTPIFHGTGRDEQYF
TRBJ2-1	NA	TRBV27	CASSFKGGRNEQFF
TRBJ2-3	NA	TRBV5-1	CASSWTGPSTDTQYF
TRBJ2-7	NA	TRBV28	CASKTVGDEQYF
TRBJ1-5	once	TRBV11-2	CASSLNSNQPQHF
TRBJ2-3	NA	TRBV5-4	CASSFMQGKDTQYF
TRBJ2-7	NA	TRBV6-5	CASIPGRGEAYEQYF
TRBJ1-1	NA	TRBV10-3	CAIFVLGNTEAFF
TRBJ1-5	NA	TRBV19	CASSVLFSYQPQHF
TRBJ2-7	NA	TRBV12-5	CASGPGMYEQYF
TRBJ2-3	NA	TRBV5-1	CASRGADTQYF
TRBJ2-7	NA	TRBV27	CASSLSNRGYEQYF
TRBJ2-3	NA	TRBV28	CASTNGGGRDTQYF
TRBJ2-3	NA	TRBV4-1	CASSQWPPSGTTSTDTQYF
TRBJ1-1	NA	TRBV7-9	CASSLRGAPTEAFF
TRBJ2-7	NA	TRBV7-3	CASSPDGTPYEQYF
TRBJ1-5	NA	TRBV27	CASSLGVSNQPQHF
TRBJ2-2	NA	TRBV19	CASSSKGYTGELFF
TRBJ2-5	NA	TRBV30	CAWSGRGEETQYF
TRBJ2-6	NA	TRBV9	CASSVGVSGANVLTF
TRBJ2-3	few	TRBV5-4	CASSSGQTSGNSDTQYF
TRBJ2-3	NA	TRBV28	CASTDSRLAVTDTQYF
TRBJ1-3	NA	TRBV7-9	CASSLDLGSGNTIYF
TRBJ2-7	NA	TRBV7-9	CASSLEGTGEQYF
TRBJ2-7	once	TRBV18	CASSRSGGRNYEQYF
TRBJ1-2	NA	TRBV29-1	CSVDEASIYGYTF
TRBJ2-1	NA	TRBV6-5	CASSSSGTPFQFF
TRBJ2-7	NA	TRBV7-2	CASSLRDTYEQYF
TRBJ2-2	NA	TRBV7-2	CASSLLAAEGTGELFF
TRBJ1-2	few	TRBV29-1	CSVDRGNYGYTF
TRBJ1-3	NA	TRBV9	CASSVASAGVLGNTIYF
TRBJ1-5	once	TRBV28	CASRVGGTGQPQHF
TRBJ2-7	NA	TRBV11-3	CASSRGQGTGEQYF
TRBJ2-7	few	TRBV6-5	CASNLAGFGEQYF